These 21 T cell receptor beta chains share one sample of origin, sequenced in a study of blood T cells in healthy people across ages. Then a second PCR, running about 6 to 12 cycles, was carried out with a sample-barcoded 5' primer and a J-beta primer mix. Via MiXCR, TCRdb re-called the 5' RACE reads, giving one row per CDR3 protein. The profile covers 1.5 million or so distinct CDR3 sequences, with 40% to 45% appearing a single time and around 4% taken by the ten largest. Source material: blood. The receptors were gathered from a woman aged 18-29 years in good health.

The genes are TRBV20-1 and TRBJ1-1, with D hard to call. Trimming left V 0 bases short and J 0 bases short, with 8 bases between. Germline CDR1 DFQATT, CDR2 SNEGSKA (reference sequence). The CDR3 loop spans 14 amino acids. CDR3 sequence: CSARDVGLNTEAFF. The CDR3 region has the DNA TGCAGTGCTAGAGATGTAGGCTTGAACACTGAAGCTTTCTTT.

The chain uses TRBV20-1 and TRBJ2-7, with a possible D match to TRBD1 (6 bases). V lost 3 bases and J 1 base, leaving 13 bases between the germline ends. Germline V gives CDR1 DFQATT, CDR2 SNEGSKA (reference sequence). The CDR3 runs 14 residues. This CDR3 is CSARTQGLSYEQYF. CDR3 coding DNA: TGCAGTGCTAGGACCCAGGGGCTGTCCTACGAGCAGTACTTC.

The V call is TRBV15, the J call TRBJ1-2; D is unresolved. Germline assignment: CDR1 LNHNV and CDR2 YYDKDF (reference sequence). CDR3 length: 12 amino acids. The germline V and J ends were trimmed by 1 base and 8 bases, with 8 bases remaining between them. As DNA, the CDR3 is TGTGCCACCAGCAGAGTCGGGAGAGGCTACACCTTC. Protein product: CATSRVGRGYTF. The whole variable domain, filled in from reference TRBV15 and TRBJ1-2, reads DAMVIQNPRYQVTQFGKPVTLSCSQTLNHNVMYWYQQKSSQAPKLLFHYYDKDFNNEADTPDNFQSRRPNTSFCFLDIRSPGLGDTAMYLCATSRVGRGYTFGSGTRLTVV.

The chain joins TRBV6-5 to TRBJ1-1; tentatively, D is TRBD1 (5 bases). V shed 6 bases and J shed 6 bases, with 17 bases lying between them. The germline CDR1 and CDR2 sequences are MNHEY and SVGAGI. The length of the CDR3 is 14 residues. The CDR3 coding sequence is TGTGCCAGCAGCCTGGGGGAGGGCGCCTCTGAAGCTTTCTTT. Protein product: CASSLGEGASEAFF.

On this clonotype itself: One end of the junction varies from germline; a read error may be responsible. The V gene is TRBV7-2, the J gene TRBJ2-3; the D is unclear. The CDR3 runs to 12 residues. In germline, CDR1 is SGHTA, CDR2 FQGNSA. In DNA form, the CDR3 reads TGTGCCGGCAGCTCCTCCCCGGATACGCAGTATTTT. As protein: CAGSSSPDTQYF.

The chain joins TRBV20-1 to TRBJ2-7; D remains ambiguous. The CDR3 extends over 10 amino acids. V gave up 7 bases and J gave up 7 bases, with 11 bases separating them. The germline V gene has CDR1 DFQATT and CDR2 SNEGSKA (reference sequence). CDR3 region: CSGMLNEQYF. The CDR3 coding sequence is TGCAGTGGTATGTTAAATGAGCAGTACTTC.

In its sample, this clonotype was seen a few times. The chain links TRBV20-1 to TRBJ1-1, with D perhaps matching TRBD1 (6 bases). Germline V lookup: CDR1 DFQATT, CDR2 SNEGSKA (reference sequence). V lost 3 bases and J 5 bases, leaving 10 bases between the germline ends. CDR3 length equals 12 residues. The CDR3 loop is CSASMGATEAFF. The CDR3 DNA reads TGCAGTGCTAGCATGGGGGCAACTGAAGCTTTCTTT.

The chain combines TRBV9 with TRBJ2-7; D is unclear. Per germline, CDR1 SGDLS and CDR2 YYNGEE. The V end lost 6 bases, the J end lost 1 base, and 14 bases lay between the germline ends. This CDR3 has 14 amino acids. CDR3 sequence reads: CASTPGSTSYEQYF. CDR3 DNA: TGTGCCAGCACACCGGGCAGTACGTCCTACGAGCAGTACTTC.

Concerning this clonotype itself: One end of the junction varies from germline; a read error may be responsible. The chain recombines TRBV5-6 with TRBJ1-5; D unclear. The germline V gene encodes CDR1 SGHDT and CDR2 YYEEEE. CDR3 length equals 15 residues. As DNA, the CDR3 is TGTGCCAGCAGCTTGGGAGGCTGGGTACGGCAGCTCCAGCATTTT. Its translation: CASSLGGWVRQLQHF.

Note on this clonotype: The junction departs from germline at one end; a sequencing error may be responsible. CDR3 sequence reads: CASNQLRGNNEQFF. CDR3 in DNA: TGCGCCAGCAACCAACTCCGGGGGAACAATGAGCAGTTCTTC. J is TRBJ2-1 and V is TRBV4-1, with a possible D match to TRBD2 (6 bases). The length of the CDR3 is 14 residues. Germline V gene lookup returns CDR1 MGHRA and CDR2 YSYEKL.

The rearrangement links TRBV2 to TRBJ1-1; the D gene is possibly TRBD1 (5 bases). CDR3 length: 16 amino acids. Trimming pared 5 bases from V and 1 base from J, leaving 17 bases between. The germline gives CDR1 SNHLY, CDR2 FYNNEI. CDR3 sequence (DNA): TGTGCCAGCAGTACCGGGGGGGGACTGAGGAACACTGAAGCTTTCTTT. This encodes CASSTGGGLRNTEAFF.

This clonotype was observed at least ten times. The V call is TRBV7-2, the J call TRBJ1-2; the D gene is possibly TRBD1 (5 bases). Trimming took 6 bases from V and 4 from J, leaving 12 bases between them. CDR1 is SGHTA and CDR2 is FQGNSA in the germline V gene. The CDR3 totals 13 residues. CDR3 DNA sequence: TGTGCCAGCAGTTCCACGGGGGGCTATGGCTACACCTTC. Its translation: CASSSTGGYGYTF.

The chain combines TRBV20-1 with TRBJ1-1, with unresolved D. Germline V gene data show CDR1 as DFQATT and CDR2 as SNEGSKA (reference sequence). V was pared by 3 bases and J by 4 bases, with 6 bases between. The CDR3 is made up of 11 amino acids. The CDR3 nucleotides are TGCAGTGCTAGGTTGGTCACTGAAGCTTTCTTT. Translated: CSARLVTEAFF.

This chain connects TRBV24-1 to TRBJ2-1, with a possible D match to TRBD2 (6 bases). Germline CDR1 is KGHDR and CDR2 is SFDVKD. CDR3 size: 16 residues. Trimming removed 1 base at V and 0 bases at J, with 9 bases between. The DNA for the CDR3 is TGTGCCACCAGTGATTTCGCGGGGTCCTCCTACAATGAGCAGTTCTTC. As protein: CATSDFAGSSYNEQFF.

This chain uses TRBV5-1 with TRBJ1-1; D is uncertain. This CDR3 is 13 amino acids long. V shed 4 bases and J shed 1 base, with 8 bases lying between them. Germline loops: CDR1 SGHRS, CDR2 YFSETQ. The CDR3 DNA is TGCGCCAGCAGCGTGAATCAGAACACTGAAGCTTTCTTT. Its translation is CASSVNQNTEAFF.

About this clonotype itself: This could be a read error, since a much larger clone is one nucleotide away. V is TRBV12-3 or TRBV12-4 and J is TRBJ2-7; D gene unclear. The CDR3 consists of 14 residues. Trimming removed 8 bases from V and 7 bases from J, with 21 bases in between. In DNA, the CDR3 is TGTGCCAGCGGAAGTTGGGAAGTTCCAAATGAGCAGTACTTC. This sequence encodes CASGSWEVPNEQYF.

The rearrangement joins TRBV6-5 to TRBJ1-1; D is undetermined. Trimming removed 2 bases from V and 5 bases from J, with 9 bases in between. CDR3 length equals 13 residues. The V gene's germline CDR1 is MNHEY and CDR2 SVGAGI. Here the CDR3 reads CASSYAGWTEAFF. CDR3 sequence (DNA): TGTGCCAGCAGTTACGCAGGCTGGACTGAAGCTTTCTTT.

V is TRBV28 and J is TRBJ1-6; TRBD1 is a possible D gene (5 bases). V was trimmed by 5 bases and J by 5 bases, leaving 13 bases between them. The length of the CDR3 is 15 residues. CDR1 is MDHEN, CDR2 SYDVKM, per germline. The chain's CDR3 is CASSLPTVNNSPLHF. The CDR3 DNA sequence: TGTGCCAGCAGTCTGCCGACAGTCAATAATTCACCCCTCCACTTT. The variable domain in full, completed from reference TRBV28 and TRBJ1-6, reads DVKVTQSSRYLVKRTGEKVFLECVQDMDHENMFWYRQDPGLGLRLIYFSYDVKMKEKGDIPEGYSVSREKKERFSLILESASTNQTSMYLCASSLPTVNNSPLHFGNGTRLTVT.

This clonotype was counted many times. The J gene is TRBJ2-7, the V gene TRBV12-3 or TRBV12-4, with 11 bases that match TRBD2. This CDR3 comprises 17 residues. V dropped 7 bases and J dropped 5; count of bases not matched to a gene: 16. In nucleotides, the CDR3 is TGTGCCAGCATGAGAGGGTATAGGGGACTAGCGGCCGACGAGCAGTACTTC. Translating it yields CASMRGYRGLAADEQYF.

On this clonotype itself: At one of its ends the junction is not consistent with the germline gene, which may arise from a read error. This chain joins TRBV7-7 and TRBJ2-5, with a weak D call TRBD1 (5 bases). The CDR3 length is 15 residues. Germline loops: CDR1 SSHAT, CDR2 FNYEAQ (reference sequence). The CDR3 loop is CASSFGHSGQETQYF. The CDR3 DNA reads TGTGCTAGCAGCTTCGGACACTCCGGCCAAGAGACCCAGTACTTC.

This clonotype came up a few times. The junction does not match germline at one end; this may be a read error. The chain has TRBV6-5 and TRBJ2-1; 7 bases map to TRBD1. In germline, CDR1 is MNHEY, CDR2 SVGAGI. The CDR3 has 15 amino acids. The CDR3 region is CASSYSTGNSNEQFF. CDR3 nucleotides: TGTGCCAGTAGTTACTCGACAGGGAACTCCAATGAGCAGTTCTTC.